Below are 9 T cell receptor beta chains sequenced from a single sample in a study of Ad26.COV2.S vaccination and SARS-CoV-2 variants. Treatment in this sample: about 20 received Ad26.COV2.S at low or high dose, single or two shots; 5 received placebo; per-sample allocation not given. Each sample was drawn 63 days after the first injection (of vaccine or placebo). The table came from immunoSEQ multiplex PCR; TCRdb's copy has only in-frame clones and leaves some out. The sample records some 420,000 clones, roughly 88% being singletons. Sequenced here: peripheral blood, sampled in a trial of Ad26.COV2.S vaccine versus placebo. The receptors shown here come from a person between 18 and 60 years old who received the Ad26.COV2.S COVID-19 vaccine or a placebo.

V usage is TRBV7-2 and J usage is TRBJ2-5, with D perhaps TRBD1 (5 bases). Deletions cut 0 bases from V and 3 bases from J, with 8 bases between. This CDR3 has 14 amino acids. CDR1 SGHTA and CDR2 FQGNSA come from the germline V gene. The CDR3 DNA follows: TGTGCCAGCAGCTTAGCGGGCAGGGAAGAGACCCAGTACTTC. It translates to CASSLAGREETQYF.

This chain connects TRBV7-8 to TRBJ1-6; TRBD1 agrees at 7 bases. CDR1 and CDR2 from the germline V gene are SGHVS and FQNEAQ. The CDR3 totals 19 residues. Germline trimming cut 0 bases from V and 0 bases from J; bases unmatched to any gene: 8. DNA of the CDR3: TGTGCCAGCAGCTTAGCGGGAGACAGGGCGGCCTCCTATAATTCACCCCTCCACTTT. This sequence encodes CASSLAGDRAASYNSPLHF.

J is TRBJ1-2 and V is TRBV7-3, with a weak D call TRBD1 (6 bases). Germline values: CDR1 SGHTA, CDR2 FQGTGA. This CDR3 comprises 15 residues. Trimming cost V 5 bases and J 4 bases, with 17 bases left between them. The CDR3 loop reads CASSPQAGASYGYTF. CDR3 coding DNA: TGTGCCAGCAGCCCCCAGGCAGGGGCCAGCTATGGCTACACCTTC.

This chain joins TRBV7-3 and TRBJ1-1; the match to TRBD1 covers 7 bases. The junction had 17 bases not matched to a gene; V was cut back by 5 bases and J by 8 bases. The CDR3 spans 16 residues. Germline V gives CDR1 SGHTA, CDR2 FQGTGA. The CDR3 is CASSAQGSREQGEAFF. In DNA, the CDR3 is TGTGCCAGCAGCGCACAGGGAAGCCGGGAACAGGGGGAAGCTTTCTTT.

The rearrangement uses TRBV30 and TRBJ1-3; tentatively, D is TRBD1 (6 bases). The length of the CDR3 is 13 residues. Germline CDR1 GTSNPN, CDR2 SVGIG (reference sequence). The V gene lost 8 bases and the J gene lost 2 bases, with 13 bases spanning the gap. CDR3 amino acids: CALIQGTGNTIYF. CDR3 DNA: TGTGCCCTGATACAGGGAACTGGAAACACCATATATTTT.

The CDR3 is CASSGGGSQETQYF. CDR3 DNA sequence: TGTGCCAGCAGCGGGGGGGGCTCCCAAGAGACCCAGTACTTC. The chain recombines TRBV9 with TRBJ2-5; possible D gene TRBD2, 7 bases. The V end lost 3 bases, the J end lost 1 base, and 10 bases lay between the germline ends. This CDR3 is 14 amino acids long. In germline, CDR1 is SGDLS, CDR2 YYNGEE.

V gene TRBV30 combines with J gene TRBJ1-4; D unclear. Trimming removed 4 bases from V and 8 bases from J, with 8 bases in between. The CDR3 covers 11 residues. Germline-derived CDR1 and CDR2 are GTSNPN and SVGIG (reference sequence). The chain's CDR3 is CAWTRGEKLFF. The CDR3 DNA follows: TGTGCCTGGACTCGTGGGGAAAAACTGTTTTTT.

The rearrangement uses TRBV18 and TRBJ2-1; 8 bases map to TRBD1. V shed 3 bases, J shed 2 bases, and the junction held 0 bases outside the gene matches. This CDR3 is built from 14 residues. CDR1 KGHSH and CDR2 LQKENI come from the germline V gene. In DNA, the CDR3 is TGTGCCAGCTCACCGGACAGGGCCTACAATGAGCAGTTCTTC. Amino acid sequence: CASSPDRAYNEQFF. Full variable domain (outside the CDR3, taken from reference TRBV18 and TRBJ2-1): NAGVMQNPRHLVRRRGQEARLRCSPMKGHSHVYWYRQLPEEGLKFMVYLQKENIIDESGMPKERFSAEFPKEGPSILRIQQVVRGDSAAYFCASSPDRAYNEQFFGPGTRLTVL.

A few counts support this clone. The chain has TRBV5-1 and TRBJ1-5, with a weak D call TRBD1 (5 bases). The CDR3 runs to 15 residues. Trimming cost V 0 bases and J 5 bases, with 12 bases left between them. The germline gives CDR1 SGHRS, CDR2 YFSETQ. The CDR3 DNA reads as TGCGCCAGCAGCTTGGGTGGGGCTGGAGATCAGCCCCAGCATTTT. It encodes CASSLGGAGDQPQHF.